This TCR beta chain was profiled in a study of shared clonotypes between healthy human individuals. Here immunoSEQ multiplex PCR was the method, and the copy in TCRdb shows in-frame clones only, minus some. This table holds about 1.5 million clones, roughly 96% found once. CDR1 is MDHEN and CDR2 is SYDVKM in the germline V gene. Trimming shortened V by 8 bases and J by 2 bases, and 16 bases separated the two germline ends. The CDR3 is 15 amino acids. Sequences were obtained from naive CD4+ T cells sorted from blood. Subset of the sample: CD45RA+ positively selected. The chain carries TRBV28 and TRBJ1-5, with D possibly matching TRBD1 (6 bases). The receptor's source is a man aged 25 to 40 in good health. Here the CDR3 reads CASSPGHLGNQPQHF. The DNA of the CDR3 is TGTGCCAGCTCTCCGGGACACCTGGGCAATCAGCCCCAGCATTTT.